The entry that follows covers one T cell receptor beta chain sequence. This sample was taken from a study of shared T cell receptors in the human thymus. Clones were sequenced by immunoSEQ multiplex PCR, and TCRdb holds only the in-frame ones, with some missing. Of about 610,000 clones listed, approximately 88% are singletons. The sample also formed part of further work on human thymus T cells. That paper states: Related research reported highly overlapping thymic repertoires among unrelated individuals.

Sequencing was carried out using thymocytes. The receptor was derived from a boy under two years old with a congenital heart defect.

The CDR3 DNA reads as TGTGCCAGCAGCTCACGGACAAATTGGCCAGATACGCAGTATTTT. Its translation is CASSSRTNWPDTQYF. This chain connects TRBV11-2 to TRBJ2-3, with TRBD1 as a possible D gene (5 bases). V shed 4 bases and J shed 4 bases, with 15 bases lying between them. CDR1 is SGHAT, CDR2 FQNNGV, per germline. The CDR3 contains 15 residues.